Listed below are T cell receptor beta chains from one sample, sequenced in a study of blood T cell repertoires in COVID-19. Libraries were prepared by immunoSEQ multiplex PCR; TCRdb keeps only in-frame clonotypes and omits some of them. The sample has over 200,000 clones; roughly four fifths are singletons. The material sequenced was peripheral blood. These receptors all stem from a woman aged 40-49 years with acute or convalescent COVID-19. CDR3s include the opening cysteine and the closing phenylalanine or tryptophan.

V gene,CDR3 protein
TRBV4-1,CASSPSLRPGTGGNTNYGYTF
TRBV4-1,CASSLGLDYEQYF
TRBV6-2/TRBV6-3,CASSLPVGAQYF
TRBV2,CASSPQGAYNSPLHF
TRBV2,CASSEVDRDYEQYF
TRBV19,CASSKTGRPEAFF
TRBV30,CAWRPGQGQWAQYF
TRBV7-8,CASSSDSSSGANVLTF
TRBV30,CAWAVWDRGDQPQHF
TRBV7-3,CASSLAGQDYGYTF
TRBV30,CAWSVPHARNTEAFF
TRBV5-1,CASSLNRANLAGEQYF
TRBV2,CASRSGTKQPQHF
TRBV30,CAWSDHDEGYTF
TRBV7-6,CASSLVGGKEAFF
TRBV5-8,CASSRDSIRSEQYF
TRBV5-1,CASSLGPGTGENIQYF
TRBV4-3,CASSTRQGSYEQYF
TRBV4-3,CASSQDRGSGSTDTQYF
TRBV19,CASSSGQGPSGANVLTF
TRBV7-2,CASSLAPSGLSSYEQYF
TRBV28,CASSLEYTGELFF
TRBV4-3,CASSQTSGGYNEQFF
TRBV10-3,CAISPGTPTYTEAFF
TRBV7-6,CASSLEQGSDQPQHF
TRBV6-5,CASRSTGGTNSPLHF
TRBV6-2/TRBV6-3,CASSYSTGALTGELFF
TRBV5-4,CASSLTAGGQGTSPLHF
TRBV18,CASSTGGNQPQHF
TRBV10-3,CAISHRHLTGELFF